This T cell receptor (beta chain) was documented in a study of T cells in Graves' hyperthyroidism and ophthalmopathy. Study-level points and caveats: Separating ophthalmopathy from stable hyperthyroidism was achieved by a 13 V-J model. A median about 6.5 months before onset, the model predicted ophthalmopathy.

Patients between 18 and 65 years old had hyperthyroidism, newly diagnosed and lasting under 2 months. Researchers barred patients who had uncontrolled infection, other autoimmune disease, pregnancy or lactation. This clonotype was counted ten times or more. Its antigen is as yet unknown. TCR beta CDR3 regions were amplified from RNA. TCR CDR3 underwent first-round RT-PCR with the HTBI primer set. One entry per CDR3 protein results from TCRdb running MiXCR on the multiplex PCR reads. Among under 200,000 distinct CDR3 sequences, about 9.4% were seen once, and the ten largest hold 22%. This CDR3 comprises 12 residues. Germline V gene data show CDR1 as LGHDT and CDR2 as YNNKEL (reference sequence). The V end lost 2 bases, the J end lost 1 base, and 2 bases lay between the germline ends.

V gene TRBV3-1 combines with J gene TRBJ1-1; D ambiguous. The sequencing sample was made of blood. The receptor was derived from a woman aged 18-30 years with Graves' hyperthyroidism that later progressed to Graves' ophthalmopathy. DNA of the CDR3: TGTGCCAGCAGCCAACAGAACACTGAAGCTTTCTTT. It is translated as CASSQQNTEAFF.